What follows describes a single TCR beta chain. The CDR3 length is 13 residues. Germline V gene data show CDR1 as SGHDN and CDR2 as FVKESK. Trimming pared 4 bases from V and 3 bases from J, leaving 9 bases between. This sample was included in a study of OX40 agonist ivuxolimab in advanced cancers. About the research overall: Six ivuxolimab dose levels, 0.01 to 10 mg/kg, were given intravenously every 2 weeks.

TCRdb keeps only in-frame clones here, not all; method: immunoSEQ multiplex PCR. The sample has around 26,000 clones, more than 80% seen once; the top ten hold 30% to 40%. The sequence came from an adult with an advanced solid tumor such as melanoma, head and neck, liver or kidney cancer. The sequenced sample was CD4+ or CD8+ T cells sorted from blood, obtained in a trial of the OX40 agonist ivuxolimab. The genes are TRBV14 and TRBJ1-2, with D uncertain. The CDR3 nucleotides read TGTGCCAGCAGCCCGGGCCTTTACTATGGCTACACCTTC. Translation gives CASSPGLYYGYTF.